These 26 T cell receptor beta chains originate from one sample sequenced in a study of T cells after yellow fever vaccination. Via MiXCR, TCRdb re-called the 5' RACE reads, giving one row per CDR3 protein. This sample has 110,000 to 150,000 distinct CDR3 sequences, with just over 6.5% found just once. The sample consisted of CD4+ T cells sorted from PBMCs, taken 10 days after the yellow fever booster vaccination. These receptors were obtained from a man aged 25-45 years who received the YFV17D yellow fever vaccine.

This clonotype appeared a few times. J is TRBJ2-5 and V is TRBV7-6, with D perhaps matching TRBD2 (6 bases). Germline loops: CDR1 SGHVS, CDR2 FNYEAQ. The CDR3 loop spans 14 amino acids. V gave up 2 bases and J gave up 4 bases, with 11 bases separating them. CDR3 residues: CASSLFTSSETQYF. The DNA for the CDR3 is TGTGCCAGCAGCTTATTCACTAGCTCAGAGACCCAGTACTTC.

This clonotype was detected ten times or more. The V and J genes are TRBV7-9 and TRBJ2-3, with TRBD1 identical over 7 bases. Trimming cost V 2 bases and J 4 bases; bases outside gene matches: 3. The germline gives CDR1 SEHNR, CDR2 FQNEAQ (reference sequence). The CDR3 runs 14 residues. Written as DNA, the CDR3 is TGTGCCAGCAGCTTACGAGGGGGCCCAGATACGCAGTATTTT. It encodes CASSLRGGPDTQYF.

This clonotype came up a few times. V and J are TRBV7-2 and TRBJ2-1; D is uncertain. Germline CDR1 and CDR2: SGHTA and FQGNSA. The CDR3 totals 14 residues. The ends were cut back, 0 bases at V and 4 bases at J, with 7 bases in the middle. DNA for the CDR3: TGTGCCAGCAGCTTAGCCCGGTTGTACAATGAGCAGTTCTTC. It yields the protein CASSLARLYNEQFF. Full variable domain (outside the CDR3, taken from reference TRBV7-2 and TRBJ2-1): GAGVSQSPSNKVTEKGKDVELRCDPISGHTALYWYRQSLGQGLEFLIYFQGNSAPDKSGLPSDRFSAERTGGSVSTLTIQRTQQEDSAVYLCASSLARLYNEQFFGPGTRLTVL.

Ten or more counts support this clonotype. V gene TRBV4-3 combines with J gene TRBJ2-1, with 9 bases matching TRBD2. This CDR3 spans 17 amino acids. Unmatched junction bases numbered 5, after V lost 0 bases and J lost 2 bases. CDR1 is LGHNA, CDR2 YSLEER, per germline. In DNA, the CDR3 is TGCGCCAGCAGCCAAGATAGGCTAGCGGGGACCTACAATGAGCAGTTCTTC. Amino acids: CASSQDRLAGTYNEQFF.

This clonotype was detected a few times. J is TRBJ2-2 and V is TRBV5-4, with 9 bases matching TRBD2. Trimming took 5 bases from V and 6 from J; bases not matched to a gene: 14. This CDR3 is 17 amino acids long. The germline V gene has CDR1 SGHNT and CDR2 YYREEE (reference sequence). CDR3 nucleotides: TGTGCCAGCAGTAGGATCGGCGGGAGGGCAAGCGCCGGGGAGCTGTTTTTT. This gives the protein CASSRIGGRASAGELFF.

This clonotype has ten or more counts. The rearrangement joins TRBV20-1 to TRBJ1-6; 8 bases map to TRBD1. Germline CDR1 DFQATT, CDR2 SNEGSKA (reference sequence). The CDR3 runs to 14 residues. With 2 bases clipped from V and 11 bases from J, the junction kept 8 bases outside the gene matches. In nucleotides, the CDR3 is TGCAGTGCTAGACGCGGACAGGGTACGACACCCCTCCACTTT. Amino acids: CSARRGQGTTPLHF.

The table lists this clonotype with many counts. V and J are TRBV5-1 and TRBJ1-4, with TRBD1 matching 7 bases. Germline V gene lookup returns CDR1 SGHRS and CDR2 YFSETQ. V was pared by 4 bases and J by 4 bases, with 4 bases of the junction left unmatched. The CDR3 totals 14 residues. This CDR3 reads CASSTGTVNEKLFF. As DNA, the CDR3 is TGCGCCAGCAGCACCGGGACAGTTAATGAAAAACTGTTTTTT.

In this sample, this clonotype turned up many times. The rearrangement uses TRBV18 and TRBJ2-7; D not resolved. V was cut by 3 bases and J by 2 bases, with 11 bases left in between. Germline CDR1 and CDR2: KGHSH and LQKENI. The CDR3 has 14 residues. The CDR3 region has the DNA TGTGCCAGCTCACCGGGTTGGCAGGCCTACGAGCAGTACTTC. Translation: CASSPGWQAYEQYF.

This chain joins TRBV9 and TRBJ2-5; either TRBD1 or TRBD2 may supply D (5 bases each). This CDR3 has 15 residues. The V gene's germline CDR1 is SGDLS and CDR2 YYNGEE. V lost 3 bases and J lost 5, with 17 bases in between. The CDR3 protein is CASSAHGTSHETQYF. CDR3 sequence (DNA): TGTGCCAGCAGCGCTCATGGGACCTCGCACGAGACCCAGTACTTC.

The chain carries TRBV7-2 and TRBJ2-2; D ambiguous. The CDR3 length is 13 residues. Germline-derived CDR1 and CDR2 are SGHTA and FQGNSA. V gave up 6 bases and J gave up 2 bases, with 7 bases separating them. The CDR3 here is CASRPSNTGELFF. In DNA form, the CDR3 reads TGTGCCAGCAGACCCTCTAACACCGGGGAGCTGTTTTTT.

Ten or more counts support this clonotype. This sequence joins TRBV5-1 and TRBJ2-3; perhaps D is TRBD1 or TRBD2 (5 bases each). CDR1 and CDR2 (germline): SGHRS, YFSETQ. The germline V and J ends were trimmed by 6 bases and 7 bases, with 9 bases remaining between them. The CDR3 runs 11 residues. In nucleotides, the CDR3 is TGCGCCAGCACCGAGGGGAATACGCAGTATTTT. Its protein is CASTEGNTQYF. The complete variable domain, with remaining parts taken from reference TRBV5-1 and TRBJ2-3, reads KAGVTQTPRYLIKTRGQQVTLSCSPISGHRSVSWYQQTPGQGLQFLFEYFSETQRNKGNFPGRFSGRQFSNSRSEMNVSTLELGDSALYLCASTEGNTQYFGPGTRLTVL.

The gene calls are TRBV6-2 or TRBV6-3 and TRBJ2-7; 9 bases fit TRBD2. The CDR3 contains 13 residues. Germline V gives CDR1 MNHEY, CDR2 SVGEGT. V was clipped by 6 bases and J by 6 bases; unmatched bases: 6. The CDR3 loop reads CASSPGTSREQYF. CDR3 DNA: TGTGCCAGCAGCCCCGGGACTAGCCGCGAGCAGTACTTC.

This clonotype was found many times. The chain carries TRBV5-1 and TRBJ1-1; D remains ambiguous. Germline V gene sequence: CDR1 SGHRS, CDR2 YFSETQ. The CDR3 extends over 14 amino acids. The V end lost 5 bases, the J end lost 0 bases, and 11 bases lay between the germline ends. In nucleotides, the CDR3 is TGCGCCAGCAGATCCGGGCAGGTGAACACTGAAGCTTTCTTT. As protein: CASRSGQVNTEAFF.

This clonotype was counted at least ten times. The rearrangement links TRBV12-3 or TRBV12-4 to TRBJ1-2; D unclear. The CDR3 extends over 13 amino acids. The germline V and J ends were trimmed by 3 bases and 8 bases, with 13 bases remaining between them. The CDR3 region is CASSFSGLVGYTF. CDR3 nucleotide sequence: TGTGCCAGCAGTTTCTCCGGGTTAGTAGGCTACACCTTC.

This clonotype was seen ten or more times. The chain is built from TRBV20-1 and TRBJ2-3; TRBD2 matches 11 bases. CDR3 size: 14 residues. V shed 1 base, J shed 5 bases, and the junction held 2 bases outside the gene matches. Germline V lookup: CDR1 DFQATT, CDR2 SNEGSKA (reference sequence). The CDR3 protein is CSARGLAGGDTQYF. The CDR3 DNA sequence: TGCAGTGCTAGAGGTCTAGCGGGGGGAGATACGCAGTATTTT.

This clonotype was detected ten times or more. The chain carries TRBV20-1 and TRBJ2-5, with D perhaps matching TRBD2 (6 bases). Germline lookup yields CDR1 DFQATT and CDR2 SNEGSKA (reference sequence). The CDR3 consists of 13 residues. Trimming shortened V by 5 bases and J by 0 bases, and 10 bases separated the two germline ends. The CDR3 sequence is CSACGADQETQYF. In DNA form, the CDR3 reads TGCAGTGCTTGCGGGGCAGACCAAGAGACCCAGTACTTC.

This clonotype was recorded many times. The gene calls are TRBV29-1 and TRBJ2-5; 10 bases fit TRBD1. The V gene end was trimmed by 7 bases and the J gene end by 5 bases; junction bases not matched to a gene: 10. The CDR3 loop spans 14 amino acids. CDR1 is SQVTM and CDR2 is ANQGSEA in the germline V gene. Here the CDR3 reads CSGRRDRGPETQYF. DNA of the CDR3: TGCAGCGGCCGTCGGGACAGGGGTCCGGAGACCCAGTACTTC. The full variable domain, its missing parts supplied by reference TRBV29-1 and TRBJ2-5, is SAVISQKPSRDICQRGTSLTIQCQVDSQVTMMFWYRQQPGQSLTLIATANQGSEATYESGFVIDKFPISRPNLTFSTLTVSNMSPEDSSIYLCSGRRDRGPETQYFGPGTRLLVL.

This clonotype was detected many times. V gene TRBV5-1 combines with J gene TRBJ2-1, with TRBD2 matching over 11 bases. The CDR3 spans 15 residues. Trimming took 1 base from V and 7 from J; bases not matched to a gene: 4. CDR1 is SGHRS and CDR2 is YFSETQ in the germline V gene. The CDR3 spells CASSLRLAGSNEQFF. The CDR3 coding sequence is TGCGCCAGCAGCTTGAGACTAGCGGGATCGAATGAGCAGTTCTTC.

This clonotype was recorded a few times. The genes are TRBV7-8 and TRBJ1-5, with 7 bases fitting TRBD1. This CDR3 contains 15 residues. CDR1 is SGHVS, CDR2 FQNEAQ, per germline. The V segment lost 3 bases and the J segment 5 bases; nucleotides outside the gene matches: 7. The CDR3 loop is CASSLGTVLYQPQHF. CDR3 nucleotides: TGTGCCAGCAGCTTGGGGACAGTCCTTTATCAGCCCCAGCATTTT.

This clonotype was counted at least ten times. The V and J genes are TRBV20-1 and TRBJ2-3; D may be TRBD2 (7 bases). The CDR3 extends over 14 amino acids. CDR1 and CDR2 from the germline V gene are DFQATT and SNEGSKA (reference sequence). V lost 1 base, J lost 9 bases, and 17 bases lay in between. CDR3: CSARVRQGRGTQYF. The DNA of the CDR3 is TGCAGTGCTAGAGTCCGGCAGGGGAGGGGAACGCAGTATTTT.

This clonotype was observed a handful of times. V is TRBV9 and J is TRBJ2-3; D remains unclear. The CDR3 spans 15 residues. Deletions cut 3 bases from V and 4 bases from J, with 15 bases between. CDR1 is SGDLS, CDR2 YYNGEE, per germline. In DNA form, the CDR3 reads TGTGCCAGCAGCGCTCGACATTCCCACCCAGATACGCAGTATTTT. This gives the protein CASSARHSHPDTQYF.

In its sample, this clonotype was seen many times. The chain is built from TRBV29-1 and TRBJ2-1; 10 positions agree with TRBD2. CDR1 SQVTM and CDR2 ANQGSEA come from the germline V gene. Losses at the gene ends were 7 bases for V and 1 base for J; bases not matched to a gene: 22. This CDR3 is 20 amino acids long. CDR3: CSAGEGPRASGRTSYNEQFF. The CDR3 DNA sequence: TGCAGCGCTGGTGAAGGGCCGAGGGCTAGCGGGAGAACGTCCTACAATGAGCAGTTCTTC.

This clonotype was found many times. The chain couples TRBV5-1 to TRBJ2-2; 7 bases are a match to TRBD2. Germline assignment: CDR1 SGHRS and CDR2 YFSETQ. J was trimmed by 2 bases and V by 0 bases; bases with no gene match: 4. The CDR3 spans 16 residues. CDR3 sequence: CASSLGASGNTGELFF. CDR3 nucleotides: TGCGCCAGCAGCTTGGGGGCTAGCGGCAACACCGGGGAGCTGTTTTTT.

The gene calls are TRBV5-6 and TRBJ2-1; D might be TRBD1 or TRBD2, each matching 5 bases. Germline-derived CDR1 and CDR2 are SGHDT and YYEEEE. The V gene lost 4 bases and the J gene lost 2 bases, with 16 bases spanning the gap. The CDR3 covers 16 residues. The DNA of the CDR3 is TGTGCCAGCAGCCCCGGACGGGGACCAACCTACAATGAGCAGTTCTTC. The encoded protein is CASSPGRGPTYNEQFF.

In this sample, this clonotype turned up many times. CDR3 sequence (DNA): TGCGCCAGCAGATGGGGGTTGGAACTATCCTACAATGAGCAGTTCTTC. Protein: CASRWGLELSYNEQFF. The V gene is TRBV5-1, the J gene TRBJ2-1; TRBD1 or TRBD2 may be the D gene (5 bases each). The CDR3 loop spans 16 amino acids. Trimming stripped 5 bases from V and 1 base from J, with 16 bases between. The germline CDR1 and CDR2 sequences are SGHRS and YFSETQ. The full variable domain, its missing parts supplied by reference TRBV5-1 and TRBJ2-1, is KAGVTQTPRYLIKTRGQQVTLSCSPISGHRSVSWYQQTPGQGLQFLFEYFSETQRNKGNFPGRFSGRQFSNSRSEMNVSTLELGDSALYLCASRWGLELSYNEQFFGPGTRLTVL.

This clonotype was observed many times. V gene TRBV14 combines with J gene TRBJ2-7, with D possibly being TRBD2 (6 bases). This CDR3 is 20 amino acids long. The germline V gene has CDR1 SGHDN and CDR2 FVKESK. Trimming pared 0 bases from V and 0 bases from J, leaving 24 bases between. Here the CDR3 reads CASSQEAITGRKKYSYEQYF. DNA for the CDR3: TGTGCCAGCAGCCAAGAGGCCATCACCGGGAGAAAAAAATACTCCTACGAGCAGTACTTC.